What follows describes a single T cell receptor beta chain. As yet, its antigen is unknown. Trimming stripped 4 bases from V and 1 base from J, with 8 bases between. Germline CDR1 reads LGHNT; CDR2 reads FRNRAP. The CDR3 contains 13 residues. Primers for the PCR totalled 60 Vbeta and 13 Jbeta. The method was immunoSEQ multiplex PCR; TCRdb's version includes in-frame clones alone and lacks a portion of them. The sample data list about 100,000 clones. This sample is drawn from a study of cytomegalovirus exposure and HLA in healthy donors. The study's findings and limits: The number of N-insertions in an Asian-associated ancestry cluster was reportedly below the roughly 660-donor mean in a later analysis. TCR beta sequences reportedly predicted most subjects' HLA-A and HLA-B alleles accurately. An apparent linkage of common viral pathogens to several of the most significant clusters emerged in a later analysis.

The sample consisted of PBMCs. The receptor was isolated from a man in his fifties or sixties in good health and CMV-seronegative. The chain employs TRBV12-5 and TRBJ2-7; perhaps TRBD2 as D (6 bases). The DNA of the CDR3 is TGTGCTAGTGGTTCGGGGGATTCCTACGAGCAGTACTTC. It translates to CASGSGDSYEQYF.